This TCR beta chain was sequenced in a study of T cell repertoires in cytomegalovirus infection. The overall study: From public TCR beta signatures came an indication of both CMV infection and matching HLA type. Study results and limitations: CMV carriers with the relevant HLA were identified by cumulative public TCR beta family frequency. HLA-C-restricted CMV clonotypes gave the most frequent clonotype in two of eight donors.

Each CDR3 protein is one row after TCRdb ran MiXCR on the reads. The sample lists more than 400,000 distinct CDR3 sequences, 26% occurring once. This clonotype was detected a few times. The antigen is unknown. CDR3 size: 16 residues. V gave up 5 bases and J gave up 7 bases; unmatched junction bases: 6. The germline V gene encodes CDR1 PRHDT and CDR2 FYEKMQ (reference sequence). Sequences were obtained from PBMCs. The receptor was isolated from a human donor in good health (CMV status not recorded). Some clones in this sample may be carry-over from other donors' samples. The chain is built from TRBV13 and TRBJ1-6, with 12 bases fitting TRBD1. CDR3 nucleotide sequence: TGTGCCAGCAGCACCGGGACAGGGGGCTGGAATTCACCCCTCCACTTT. Its protein is CASSTGTGGWNSPLHF.